Reported below is one T cell receptor beta chain. Its antigen is undetermined. This entry belongs to a study of T cells in tumors after PD-1 blockade. Study-level information: Patients received pembrolizumab 200 mg every 3 weeks or cemiplimab 350 mg every 2 weeks.

TCRdb keeps only in-frame clones here, not all; method: immunoSEQ multiplex PCR. The data hold roughly 48,000 clones, with approximately 84% observed a single time. General study points: Peripheral recruitment is suggested, as some novel exhausted tumor clones were in pre-treatment blood.

This sample comprised PBMCs, obtained before anti-PD-1 treatment. The receptor comes from a human donor with basal cell carcinoma.

For the CDR3, the DNA is TGTGCCAGTAGTCCGCCCGGGACAAGTTTTGGAAAACTGTTTTTT. As protein: CASSPPGTSFGKLFF. The J gene is TRBJ1-4, the V gene TRBV19; possible D gene TRBD1, 6 bases. The V end lost 5 bases, the J end lost 10 bases, and 20 bases lay between the germline ends. This CDR3 spans 15 amino acids. Germline lookup yields CDR1 LNHDA and CDR2 SQIVND (reference sequence).